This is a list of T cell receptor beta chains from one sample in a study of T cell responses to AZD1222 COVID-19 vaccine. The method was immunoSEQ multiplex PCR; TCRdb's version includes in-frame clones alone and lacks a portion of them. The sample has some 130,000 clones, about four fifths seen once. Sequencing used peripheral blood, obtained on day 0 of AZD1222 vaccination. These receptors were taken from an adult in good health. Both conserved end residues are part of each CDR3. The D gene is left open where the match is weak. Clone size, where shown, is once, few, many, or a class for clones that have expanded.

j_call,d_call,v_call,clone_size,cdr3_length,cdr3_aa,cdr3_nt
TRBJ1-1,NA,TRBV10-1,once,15,CASSSGSGKNTEAFF,TGCGCCAGCAGCAGCGGGTCAGGGAAGAACACTGAAGCTTTCTTT
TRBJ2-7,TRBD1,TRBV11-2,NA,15,CASSSSGQQSYEQYF,TGTGCCAGCAGCAGTTCGGGACAGCAATCCTACGAGCAGTACTTC
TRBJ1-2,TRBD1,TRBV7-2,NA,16,CASSPSGWDRVSGYTF,TGTGCCAGCAGCCCTAGTGGTTGGGACAGGGTGTCTGGCTACACCTTC
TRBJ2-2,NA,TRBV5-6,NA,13,CASSPRGTGELFF,TGTGCCAGCAGCCCCCGGGGAACCGGGGAGCTGTTTTTT
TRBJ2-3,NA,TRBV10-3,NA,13,CAISEQGTDTQYF,TGTGCCATCAGTGAGCAGGGAACAGATACGCAGTATTTT
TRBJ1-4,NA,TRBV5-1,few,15,CASSSTGNYNEKLFF,TGCGCCAGCAGCTCCACAGGGAACTATAATGAAAAACTGTTTTTT
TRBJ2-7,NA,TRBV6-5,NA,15,CASSPRDPGVHEQYF,TGTGCCAGCAGCCCAAGGGACCCGGGTGTCCACGAGCAGTACTTC
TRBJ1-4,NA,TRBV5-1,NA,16,CASSLDRLGTNEKLFF,TGCGCCAGCAGCTTGGACAGGCTCGGGACTAATGAAAAACTGTTTTTT
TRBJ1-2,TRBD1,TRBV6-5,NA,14,CASSRTGQDHGYTF,TGTGCCAGCAGTCGTACGGGACAGGATCATGGCTACACCTTC
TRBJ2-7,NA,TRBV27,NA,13,CASSLSTQGKQYF,TGTGCCAGCAGTTTATCTACCCAGGGAAAGCAGTACTTC
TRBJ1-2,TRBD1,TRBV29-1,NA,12,CSVGTGVDGYTF,TGCAGCGTGGGGACAGGGGTAGATGGCTACACCTTC
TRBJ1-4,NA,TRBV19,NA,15,CASSTNRVPNEKLFF,TGTGCCAGTAGTACAAACAGGGTACCTAATGAAAAACTGTTTTTT
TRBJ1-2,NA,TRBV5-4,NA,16,CASSFTRGVGNYGYTF,TGTGCCAGCAGCTTCACCCGGGGAGTAGGGAACTATGGCTACACCTTC
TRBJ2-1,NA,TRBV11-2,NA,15,CASSLGTSRSNEQFF,TGTGCCAGCAGCTTAGGGACATCGAGAAGCAATGAGCAGTTCTTC
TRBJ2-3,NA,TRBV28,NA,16,CASSLGSSDLTDTQYF,TGTGCCAGCAGTTTGGGTTCATCTGACCTCACAGATACGCAGTATTTT
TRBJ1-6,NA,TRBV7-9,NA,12,CASSLVTSPLHF,TGTGCCAGCAGCTTAGTCACTTCACCCCTCCACTTT
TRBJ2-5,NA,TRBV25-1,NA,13,CASRGGSQKAQYF,TGTGCCAGCAGAGGGGGTTCCCAGAAGGCCCAGTACTTC
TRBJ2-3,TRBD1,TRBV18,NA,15,CASSPQGANADTQYF,TGTGCCAGCTCACCCCAGGGGGCTAACGCAGATACGCAGTATTTT
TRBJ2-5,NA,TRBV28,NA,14,CASTKPAPEETQYF,TGTGCCAGCACTAAGCCGGCACCGGAGGAGACCCAGTACTTC
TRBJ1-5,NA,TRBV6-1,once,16,CASSVNERHSRQPQHF,TGTGCCAGCAGTGTCAATGAGAGACATAGTCGTCAGCCCCAGCATTTT
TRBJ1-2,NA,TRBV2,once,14,CASSEQGGDYGYTF,TGTGCTAGCAGTGAGCAGGGCGGAGACTATGGCTACACCTTC
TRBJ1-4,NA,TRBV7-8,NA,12,CASSPGVEKLFF,TGTGCCAGCAGCCCAGGGGTCGAAAAACTGTTTTTT
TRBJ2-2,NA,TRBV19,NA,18,CASTDFKGGGLNTGELFF,TGTGCCAGTACCGACTTCAAGGGAGGGGGGCTGAACACCGGGGAGCTGTTTTTT
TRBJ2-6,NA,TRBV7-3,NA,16,CASSLQGKTGANVLTF,TGTGCCAGCAGCTTACAGGGGAAGACTGGGGCCAACGTCCTGACTTTC
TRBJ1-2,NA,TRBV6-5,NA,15,CASNLPEGRDYGYTF,TGTGCCAGCAACCTACCGGAAGGCAGAGACTATGGCTACACCTTC
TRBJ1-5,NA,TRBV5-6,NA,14,CASSWAGGNQPQHF,TGTGCCAGCAGCTGGGCGGGGGGGAATCAGCCCCAGCATTTT
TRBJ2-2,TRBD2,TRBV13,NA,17,CASSQEDPGGRTGELFF,TGTGCCAGCAGCCAAGAAGACCCGGGGGGTAGGACCGGGGAGCTGTTTTTT
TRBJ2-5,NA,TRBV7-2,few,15,CASSLQGRDQETQYF,TGTGCCAGCAGCTTACAGGGCAGAGACCAAGAGACCCAGTACTTC
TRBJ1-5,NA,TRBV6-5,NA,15,CASGGWEYSNQPQHF,TGTGCCAGCGGGGGTTGGGAATATAGCAATCAGCCCCAGCATTTT
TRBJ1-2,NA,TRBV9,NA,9,CASGHPTHF,TGTGCCAGCGGACACCCCACACACTTC
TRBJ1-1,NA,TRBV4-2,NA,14,CASTAIGGNTEAFF,TGTGCCAGCACGGCTATTGGGGGGAACACTGAAGCTTTCTTT
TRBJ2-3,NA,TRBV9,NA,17,CASSGNRVSVGPDTQYF,TGTGCCAGCAGCGGAAACAGGGTGTCGGTGGGTCCAGATACGCAGTATTTT
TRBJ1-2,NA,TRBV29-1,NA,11,CSVGDGYGYTF,TGCAGCGTTGGGGACGGCTATGGCTACACCTTC
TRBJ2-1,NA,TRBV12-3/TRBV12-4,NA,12,CASSFSWNEQFF,TGTGCCAGCAGTTTTTCGTGGAATGAGCAGTTCTTC
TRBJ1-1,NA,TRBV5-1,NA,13,CASSSGAQGYAFF,TGCGCCAGCAGCTCGGGGGCGCAGGGCTATGCTTTCTTT
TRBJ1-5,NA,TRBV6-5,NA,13,CASSPSVHQPQHF,TGTGCCAGCAGTCCCTCTGTCCATCAGCCCCAGCATTTT
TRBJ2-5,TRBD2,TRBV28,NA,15,CASSLAGGRLETQYF,TGTGCCAGCAGTTTAGCGGGGGGTAGGTTGGAGACCCAGTACTTC
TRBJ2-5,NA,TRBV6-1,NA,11,CASSLKETQYF,TGTGCCAGCAGTTTAAAAGAGACCCAGTACTTC